These 8 T cell receptor beta chains share one sample of origin, sequenced in a study of graft-versus-host responses after intestinal transplantation. Generated by immunoSEQ multiplex PCR, the TCRdb table keeps only in-frame clones and is missing some. In the table there are 20,000 to 30,000 clones, 70% to 90% of which are singletons. The sequencing here drew on PBMCs, taken approximately four weeks after intestinal transplant. The receptors shown here come from a human patient who received an intestinal transplant, so some T cells may come from the graft donor.

The V and J genes are TRBV6-6 and TRBJ1-2; a weak D match, TRBD1 (5 bases). Trimming removed 5 bases at V and 6 bases at J, with 13 bases between. Germline CDR1 and CDR2: MNHNY and SVGAGI (reference sequence). The CDR3 is 13 residues long. This chain's CDR3 is CASSTAGLDGYTF. DNA of the CDR3: TGTGCCAGCAGTACGGCGGGACTGGATGGCTACACCTTC.

A word on this clone: Different DNA sequences within this sample yield the same CDR3. This chain connects TRBV5-6 to TRBJ2-3; 8 bases agree with TRBD1. Trimming cost V 0 bases and J 4 bases; bases outside gene matches: 1. The CDR3 loop spans 14 amino acids. CDR1 is SGHDT, CDR2 YYEEEE, per germline. CDR3 loop: CASSLAGGSDTQYF. For the CDR3, the DNA is TGTGCCAGCAGCTTGGCAGGGGGCTCAGATACGCAGTATTTT.

The chain carries TRBV6-1 and TRBJ1-6; 8 bases map to TRBD1. This CDR3 has 14 amino acids. CDR1 and CDR2 (germline): MNHNS, SASEGT. The V segment lost 6 bases and the J segment 7 bases; nucleotides outside the gene matches: 5. CDR3: CASSLTGENSPLHF. The CDR3, as DNA: TGTGCCAGCAGCCTGACAGGGGAGAATTCACCCCTCCACTTT.

V and J are TRBV7-9 and TRBJ2-7, with a possible D match to TRBD1 (6 bases). Per germline, CDR1 SEHNR and CDR2 FQNEAQ (reference sequence). Trimming shortened V by 5 bases and J by 2 bases, and 19 bases separated the two germline ends. This CDR3 region has 16 residues. CDR3 bases: TGTGCCAGCAGCCCCAAACCGGGACATAAGACCTACGAGCAGTACTTC. Its protein is CASSPKPGHKTYEQYF.

This clone was observed a single time. The chain couples TRBV7-2 to TRBJ2-7; 11 nucleotides match TRBD2. The V gene end was trimmed by 0 bases and the J gene end by 5 bases; junction bases not matched to a gene: 3. The CDR3 is 15 residues long. CDR1 and CDR2 (germline): SGHTA, FQGNSA. In nucleotides, the CDR3 is TGTGCCAGCAGCTTAGCCCTAGCGGGAGGCCACGAGCAGTACTTC. Translating gives CASSLALAGGHEQYF.

The chain is built from TRBV2 and TRBJ2-7, with D unresolved. With 5 bases removed from V and 0 bases from J, the gap between germline ends came to 11 bases. The length of the CDR3 is 14 residues. Germline CDR1 is SNHLY and CDR2 is FYNNEI. The CDR3 loop is CASSTLGLSYEQYF. CDR3 nucleotides: TGTGCCAGCAGTACGTTAGGGCTCTCCTACGAGCAGTACTTC.

This sequence joins TRBV10-3 and TRBJ2-2, with TRBD1 identical over 8 bases. Germline lookup yields CDR1 ENHRY and CDR2 SYGVKD. V shed 6 bases and J 1 base; nucleotides not matched to a gene: 13. The CDR3 is 18 residues long. The DNA of the CDR3 is TGTGCCATCAGCGCAAGCCTACCTGGGACAGGGAACACCGGGGAGCTGTTTTTT. Residues: CAISASLPGTGNTGELFF.

The rearrangement joins TRBV5-6 to TRBJ2-1, with 7 bases fitting TRBD1. The CDR3 is made up of 12 amino acids. With V trimmed by 5 bases and J by 8 bases, 4 bases remained unmatched. The germline V gene encodes CDR1 SGHDT and CDR2 YYEEEE. In DNA, the CDR3 is TGTGCCAGCAGTAGCGACAGGGATGAGCAGTTCTTC. Amino acid sequence: CASSSDRDEQFF.